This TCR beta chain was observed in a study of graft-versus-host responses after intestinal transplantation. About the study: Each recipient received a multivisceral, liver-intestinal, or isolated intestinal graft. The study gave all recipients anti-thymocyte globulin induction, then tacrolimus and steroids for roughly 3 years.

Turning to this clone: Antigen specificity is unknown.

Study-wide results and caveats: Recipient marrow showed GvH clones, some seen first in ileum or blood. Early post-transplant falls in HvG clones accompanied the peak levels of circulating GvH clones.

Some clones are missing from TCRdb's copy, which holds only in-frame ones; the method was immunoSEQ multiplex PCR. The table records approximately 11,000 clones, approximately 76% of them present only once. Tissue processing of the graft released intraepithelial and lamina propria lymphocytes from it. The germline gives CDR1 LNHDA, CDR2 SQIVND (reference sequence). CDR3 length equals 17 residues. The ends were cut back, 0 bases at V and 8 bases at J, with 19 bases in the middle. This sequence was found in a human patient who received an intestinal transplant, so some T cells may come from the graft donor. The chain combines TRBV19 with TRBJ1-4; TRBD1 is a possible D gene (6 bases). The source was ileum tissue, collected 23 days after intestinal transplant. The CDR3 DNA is TGTGCCAGTAGTATAGATCTGGTCGGGGGCCTTCGGGAAAAACTGTTTTTT. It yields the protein CASSIDLVGGLREKLFF.